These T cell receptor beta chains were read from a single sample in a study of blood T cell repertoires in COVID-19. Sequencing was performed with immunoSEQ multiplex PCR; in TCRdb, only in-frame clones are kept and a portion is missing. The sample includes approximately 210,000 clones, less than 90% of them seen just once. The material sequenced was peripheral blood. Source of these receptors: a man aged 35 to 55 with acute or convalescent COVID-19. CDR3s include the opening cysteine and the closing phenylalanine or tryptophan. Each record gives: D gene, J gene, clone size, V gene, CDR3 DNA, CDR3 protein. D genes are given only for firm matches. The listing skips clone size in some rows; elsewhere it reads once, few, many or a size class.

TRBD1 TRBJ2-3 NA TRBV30 TGTGCCTGGAATGCCGGGACAGGGGGCCAAGATACGCAGTATTTT CAWNAGTGGQDTQYF
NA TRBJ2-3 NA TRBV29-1 TGCAGCGTTGAGCTGGGCGCGGGGACCCCTTTGGGGCAGTATTTT CSVELGAGTPLGQYF
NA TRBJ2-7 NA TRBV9 TGTGCCAGCAGCAGCGCCCCAGGGTACGAGCAGTACTTC CASSSAPGYEQYF
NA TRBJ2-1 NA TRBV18 TGTGCCAGCTACCCGGTTGACTCCTACAATGAGCAGTTCTTC CASYPVDSYNEQFF
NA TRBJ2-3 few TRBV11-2 TGTGCCAGCAGCTTAAATTACGGGAGCACAGATACGCAGTATTTT CASSLNYGSTDTQYF
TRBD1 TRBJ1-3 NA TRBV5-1 TGCGCCAGCAGCTTGGGGAACAGGGGCTCTGGAAACACCATATATTTT CASSLGNRGSGNTIYF
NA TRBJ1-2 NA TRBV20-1 TGCAGTGCCCCTGGCGGGCATGGCTACACCTTC CSAPGGHGYTF
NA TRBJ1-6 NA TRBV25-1 TGTGCCAGCAGTGGTCCCTCCGACAGGCACCTTAATTCACCCCTCCACTTT CASSGPSDRHLNSPLHF
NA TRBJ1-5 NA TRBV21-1 TGTGCCAGCAGAGAAGGTAGGGGAAACGGTTATAGCAATCAGCCCCAGCATTTT CASREGRGNGYSNQPQHF
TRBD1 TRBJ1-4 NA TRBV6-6 TGTGCCAGCAGATCTAAGACAGGGCGGGAAAAACTGTTTTTT CASRSKTGREKLFF
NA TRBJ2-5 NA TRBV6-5 TGTGCCAGCGGGCCTCAATTGGGGCCGAGAGACGACCAGTACTTC CASGPQLGPRDDQYF
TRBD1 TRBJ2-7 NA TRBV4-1 TGCGCCAGCAGCCTTATCCAGGGGGACAGCCCCTACGAGCAGTACTTC CASSLIQGDSPYEQYF
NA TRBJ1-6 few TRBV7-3 TGTGCCAGCAGCTTAACGGGCGGGACCGGAGGCTCACCCCTCCACTTT CASSLTGGTGGSPLHF
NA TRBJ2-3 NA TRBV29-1 TGCAGCGTTGCTGCGGCTACTAGCACAGATACGCAGTATTTT CSVAAATSTDTQYF
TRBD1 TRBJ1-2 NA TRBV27 TGTGCCAGCAGTTTACAGGGGGCCTCCTATGGCTACACCTTC CASSLQGASYGYTF
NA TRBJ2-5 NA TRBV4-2 TGTGCCAGCAGCCACGCAACAGACCAAGAGACCCAGTACTTC CASSHATDQETQYF
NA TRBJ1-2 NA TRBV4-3 TGCGCCAGCAGCCAGGGGGGGGCAGGTAACTATGGCTACACCTTC CASSQGGAGNYGYTF
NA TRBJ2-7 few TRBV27 TGTGCCAGCTTTTCCGATGTGGACGGGAGCTACGAGCAGTACTTC CASFSDVDGSYEQYF
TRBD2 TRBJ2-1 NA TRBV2 TGTGCCAGCAGTGGACTAGCGGGCAATGAGCAGTTCTTC CASSGLAGNEQFF
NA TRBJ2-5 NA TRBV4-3 TGCGCCAGCAGCCCTGCAGGGCAGGGACTAGAGACCCAGTACTTC CASSPAGQGLETQYF
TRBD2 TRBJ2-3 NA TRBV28 TGTGCCAGCAGTTTACGGCTAGCGGGATCGCAGACAGATACGCAGTATTTT CASSLRLAGSQTDTQYF
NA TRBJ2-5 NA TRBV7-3 TGTGCCAGCAGCCCTACCGGACAGCCCCAAGAGACCCAGTACTTC CASSPTGQPQETQYF
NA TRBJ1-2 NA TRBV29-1 TGCAGCGCACGACAGGCCCGGGGCAGCTACACCTTC CSARQARGSYTF
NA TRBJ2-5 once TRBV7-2 TGTGCCAGCAGCTCGCGATCCTACCCTCCAGAGACCCAGTACTTC CASSSRSYPPETQYF
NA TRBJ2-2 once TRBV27 TGTGCCAGCAGTTTCTTCCCGGCCTCGGAGGTGGGGGAGCTGTTTTTT CASSFFPASEVGELFF
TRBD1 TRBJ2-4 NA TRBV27 TGTGCCAGCAGTAGGACAGGGGTGGACAAAAACATTCAGTACTTC CASSRTGVDKNIQYF
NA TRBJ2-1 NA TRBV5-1 TGCGCCAGCAGCTCACTAGAGTTGGGTGAGCAGTTCTTC CASSSLELGEQFF
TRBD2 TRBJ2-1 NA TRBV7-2 TGTGCCAGCAGCTTAGGCCCTAGCGGGAGTTCGCTCGTGGGGCAGTTCTTC CASSLGPSGSSLVGQFF
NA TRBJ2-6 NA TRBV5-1 TGCGCCAGCAGCCCTACAGGGCCTGGGGCCAACGTCCTGACTTTC CASSPTGPGANVLTF
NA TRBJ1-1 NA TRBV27 TGTGCCAGCAGTTTTGCGGGGGGCCTAATGAACACTGAAGCTTTCTTT CASSFAGGLMNTEAFF
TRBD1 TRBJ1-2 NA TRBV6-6 TGTGCCAGCAGTCCCGGGACAGGGGTCGGCTACACCTTC CASSPGTGVGYTF